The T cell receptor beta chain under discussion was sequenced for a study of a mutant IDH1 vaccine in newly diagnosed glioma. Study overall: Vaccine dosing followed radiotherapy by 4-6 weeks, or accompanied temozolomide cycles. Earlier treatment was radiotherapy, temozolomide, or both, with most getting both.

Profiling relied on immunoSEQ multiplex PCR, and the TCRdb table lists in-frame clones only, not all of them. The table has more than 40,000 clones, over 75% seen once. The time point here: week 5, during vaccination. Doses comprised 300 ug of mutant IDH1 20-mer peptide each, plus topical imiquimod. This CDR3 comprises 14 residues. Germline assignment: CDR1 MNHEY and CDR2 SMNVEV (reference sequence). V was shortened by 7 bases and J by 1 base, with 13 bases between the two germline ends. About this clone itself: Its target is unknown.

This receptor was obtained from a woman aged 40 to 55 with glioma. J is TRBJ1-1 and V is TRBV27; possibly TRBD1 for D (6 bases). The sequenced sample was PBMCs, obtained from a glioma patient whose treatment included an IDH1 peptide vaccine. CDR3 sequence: CASMAAGANTEAFF. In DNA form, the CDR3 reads TGTGCCAGCATGGCCGCAGGGGCGAACACTGAAGCTTTCTTT.